The 8 T cell receptor beta chains in this list originate from one sample, sequenced in a study of blood T cell repertoires in COVID-19. Libraries were prepared by immunoSEQ multiplex PCR; TCRdb keeps only in-frame clonotypes and omits some of them. This sample yields about 240,000 clones, of which about nine tenths are seen a single time; 7.2% belongs to the top ten. The specimen was peripheral blood. These receptors all stem from a man between 60 and 75 years old who had recovered from COVID-19.

This clone is a singleton in its sample. This chain uses TRBV14 with TRBJ1-1; 12 bases agree with TRBD1. With 2 bases clipped from V and 0 bases from J, the junction kept 4 bases outside the gene matches. The CDR3 covers 17 residues. Germline V gives CDR1 SGHDN, CDR2 FVKESK. The CDR3 region has the DNA TGTGCCAGCAGCCAATTGGGACAGGGGGCTATGAACACTGAAGCTTTCTTT. Protein: CASSQLGQGAMNTEAFF.

CDR3 coding DNA: TGTGCCAGCAGCCAACTGAGGTATAGTGGGACTAGCGGTATAAGAAACACCGGGGAGCTGTTTTTT. This sequence encodes CASSQLRYSGTSGIRNTGELFF. The chain couples TRBV4-2 to TRBJ2-2, with 11 nucleotides matching TRBD2. Germline loops: CDR1 LGHNA, CDR2 YNFKEQ. The ends lost 2 bases at V and 2 bases at J; junction bases unmatched: 19. This CDR3 spans 22 amino acids.

The J gene is TRBJ1-3, the V gene TRBV6-5; no reliable D call. Trimming left V 4 bases short and J 11 bases short, with 6 bases between. Germline assignment: CDR1 MNHEY and CDR2 SVGAGI. The CDR3 loop spans 10 amino acids. CDR3 in DNA: TGTGCCAGCAGTTTGGGCGCCATATATTTT. Its translation: CASSLGAIYF.

A single count supports this clone. The chain combines TRBV18 with TRBJ2-1, with 10 bases matching TRBD1. The CDR3 is 14 amino acids. The V gene end was trimmed by 2 bases and the J gene end by 9 bases; junction bases not matched to a gene: 4. Germline V CDR1 and CDR2: KGHSH, LQKENI. In DNA form, the CDR3 reads TGTGCCAGCTCACCAGGGACAGGGGACGGTGAGCAGTTCTTC. Encoded protein: CASSPGTGDGEQFF.

This chain connects TRBV29-1 to TRBJ2-1; no clear D gene. The germline V gene has CDR1 SQVTM and CDR2 ANQGSEA. This CDR3 is built from 12 residues. The V gene lost 3 bases and the J gene lost 6 bases, with 9 bases spanning the gap. In DNA form, the CDR3 reads TGCAGCGTTGATAGTGGTAGCAATGAGCAGTTCTTC. It specifies CSVDSGSNEQFF.

Comments on this clone: This sample also contains other DNA sequences that code for the same CDR3. DNA of the CDR3: TGTGCCAGCTCACCAGAGCGTTCACCCCTCCACTTT. It specifies CASSPERSPLHF. This sequence joins TRBV18 and TRBJ1-6; no clear D gene. CDR1 is KGHSH, CDR2 LQKENI, per germline. This CDR3 spans 12 amino acids. V was shortened by 2 bases and J by 9 bases, with 5 bases between the two germline ends. Looking up the rest from reference TRBV18 and TRBJ1-6 gives the full variable domain: NAGVMQNPRHLVRRRGQEARLRCSPMKGHSHVYWYRQLPEEGLKFMVYLQKENIIDESGMPKERFSAEFPKEGPSILRIQQVVRGDSAAYFCASSPERSPLHFGNGTRLTVT.

This chain links TRBV9 with TRBJ1-4, with no clear D. There are 15 residues in the CDR3. V lost 0 bases and J lost 2, with 8 bases in between. Germline assignment: CDR1 SGDLS and CDR2 YYNGEE. CDR3 sequence: CASSVAGGTNEKLFF. The CDR3 nucleotides are TGTGCCAGCAGCGTAGCGGGAGGGACTAATGAAAAACTGTTTTTT.

This chain links TRBV3-1 (or the pseudogene TRBV3-2) with TRBJ2-3; D perhaps matches TRBD1 (5 bases). Between the trimmed V and J ends, which lost 2 bases and 0 bases, there was a span of 9 bases. Germline V gene sequence: CDR1 LGHDT, CDR2 YNNKEL (reference sequence). The length of the CDR3 is 15 residues. CDR3 sequence (DNA): TGTGCCAGCAGCCAACAGGGCCGGAGCACAGATACGCAGTATTTT. Its protein product is CASSQQGRSTDTQYF.